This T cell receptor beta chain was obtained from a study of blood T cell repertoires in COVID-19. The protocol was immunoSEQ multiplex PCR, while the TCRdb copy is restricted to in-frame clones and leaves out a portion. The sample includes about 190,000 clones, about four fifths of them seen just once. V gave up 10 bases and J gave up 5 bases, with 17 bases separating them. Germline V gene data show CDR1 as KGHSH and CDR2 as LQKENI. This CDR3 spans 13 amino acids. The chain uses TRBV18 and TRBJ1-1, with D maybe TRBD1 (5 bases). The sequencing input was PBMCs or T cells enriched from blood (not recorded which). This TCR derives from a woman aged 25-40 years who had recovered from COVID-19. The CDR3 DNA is TGTGCCACCACCGCGGGGGGGGAAACTGAAGCTTTCTTT. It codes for CATTAGGETEAFF.